The text below deals with one T cell receptor beta chain. No antigen is known for it. This CDR3 contains 14 residues. Germline V gene sequence: CDR1 MDHEN, CDR2 SYDVKM. V was cut by 7 bases and J by 2 bases, with 14 bases left in between. The entry originates in a study of human thymus T cells. Libraries were prepared by immunoSEQ multiplex PCR; TCRdb keeps only in-frame clonotypes and omits some of them. There are tens of thousands of clones in the sample; approximately 93% occur only once, and approximately 0.13% lies in the top ten. Study-wide points: Apparent bias marked the V and J gene usage of thymic and blood repertoires.

Sequences were obtained from blood. The receptor comes from a boy in the first two years of life with a congenital heart defect but otherwise immunologically healthy. The V and J genes are TRBV28 and TRBJ1-1, with D possibly being TRBD1 (6 bases). The CDR3 region is CASTQGGSNTEAFF. CDR3 coding DNA: TGTGCCAGCACCCAAGGGGGATCAAACACTGAAGCTTTCTTT.